This T cell receptor (beta chain) appears in the sequencing data of a study of cytomegalovirus exposure and HLA in healthy donors. PCR used 60 Vbeta primers and 13 Jbeta primers. Assay: immunoSEQ multiplex PCR; the TCRdb copy retains only in-frame clones and omits some. This sample has 100,000 to 150,000 clones, with roughly 63% found just once. The CDR3 contains 14 residues. Trimming cost V 3 bases and J 3 bases, with 11 bases left between them. Germline V gives CDR1 MNHNS, CDR2 SASEGT. The sequence derives from a man aged 25-45 years in good health and CMV-seropositive. The specimen was PBMCs. The rearrangement links TRBV6-1 to TRBJ1-1; a possible D gene is TRBD1 (6 bases). The CDR3 loop is CASSEEGGDTEAFF. CDR3 bases: TGTGCCAGCAGTGAGGAGGGGGGGGACACTGAAGCTTTCTTT.